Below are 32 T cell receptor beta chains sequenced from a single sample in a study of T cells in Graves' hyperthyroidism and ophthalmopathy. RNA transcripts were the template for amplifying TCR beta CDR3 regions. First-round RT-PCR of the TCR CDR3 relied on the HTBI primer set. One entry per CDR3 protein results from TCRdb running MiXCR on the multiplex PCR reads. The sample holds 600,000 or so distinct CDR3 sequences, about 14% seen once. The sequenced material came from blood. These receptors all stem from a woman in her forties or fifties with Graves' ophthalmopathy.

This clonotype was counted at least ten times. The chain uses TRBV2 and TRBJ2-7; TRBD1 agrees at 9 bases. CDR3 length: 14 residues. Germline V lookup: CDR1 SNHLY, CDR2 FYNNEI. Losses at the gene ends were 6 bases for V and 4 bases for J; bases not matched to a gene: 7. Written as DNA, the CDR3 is TGTGCCAGCAGGCCGGGACAGGGTTGGTACGAGCAGTACTTC. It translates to CASRPGQGWYEQYF.

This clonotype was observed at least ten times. CDR3 sequence (DNA): TGTGCCAGCTCACCAGGGGTGGTAGCGGGTAACAATGAGCAGTTCTTC. Residues: CASSPGVVAGNNEQFF. V and J are TRBV18 and TRBJ2-1; 7 nucleotides match TRBD2. Losses at the gene ends were 2 bases for V and 5 bases for J; bases not matched to a gene: 9. The germline V gene has CDR1 KGHSH and CDR2 LQKENI. The CDR3 is made up of 16 amino acids.

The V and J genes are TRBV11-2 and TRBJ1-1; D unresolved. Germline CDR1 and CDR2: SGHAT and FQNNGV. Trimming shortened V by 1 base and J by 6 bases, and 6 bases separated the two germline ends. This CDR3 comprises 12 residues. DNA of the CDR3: TGTGCCAGCAGCTTAGTTCGGTCTGAAGCTTTCTTT. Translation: CASSLVRSEAFF.

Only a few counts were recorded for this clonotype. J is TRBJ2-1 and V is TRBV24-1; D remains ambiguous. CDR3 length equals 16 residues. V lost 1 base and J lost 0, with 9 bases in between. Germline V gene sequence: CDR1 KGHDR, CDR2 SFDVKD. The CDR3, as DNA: TGTGCCACCAGTGATTTAGACTCATCCTCCTACAATGAGCAGTTCTTC. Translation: CATSDLDSSSYNEQFF.

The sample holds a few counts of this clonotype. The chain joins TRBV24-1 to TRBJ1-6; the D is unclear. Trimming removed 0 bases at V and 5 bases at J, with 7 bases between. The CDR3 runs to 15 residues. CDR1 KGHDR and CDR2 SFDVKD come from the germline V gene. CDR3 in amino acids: CATSDLRLNNSPLHF. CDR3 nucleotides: TGTGCCACCAGTGATTTGAGGCTGAATAATTCACCCCTCCACTTT.

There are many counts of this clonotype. The DNA of the CDR3 is TGTGCCAGCTCACCAGAGTACAATGAGCAGTTCTTC. Its translation is CASSPEYNEQFF. The chain employs TRBV18 and TRBJ2-1; D not resolved. The CDR3 runs 12 residues. The germline V gene has CDR1 KGHSH and CDR2 LQKENI. V was pared by 2 bases and J by 4 bases, with 3 bases between.

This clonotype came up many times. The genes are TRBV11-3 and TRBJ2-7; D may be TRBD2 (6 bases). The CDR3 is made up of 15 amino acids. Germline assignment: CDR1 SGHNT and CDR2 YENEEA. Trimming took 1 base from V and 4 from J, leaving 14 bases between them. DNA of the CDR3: TGTGCCAGCAGCTTAGGGGGCGGAGGGGTTTACGAGCAGTACTTC. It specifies CASSLGGGGVYEQYF.

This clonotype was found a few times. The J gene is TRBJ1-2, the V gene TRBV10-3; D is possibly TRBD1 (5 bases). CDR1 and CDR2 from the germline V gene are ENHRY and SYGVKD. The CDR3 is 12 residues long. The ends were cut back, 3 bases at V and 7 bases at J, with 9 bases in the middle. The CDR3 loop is CAISDGGRGYTF. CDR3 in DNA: TGTGCCATCAGTGACGGGGGACGTGGCTACACCTTC.

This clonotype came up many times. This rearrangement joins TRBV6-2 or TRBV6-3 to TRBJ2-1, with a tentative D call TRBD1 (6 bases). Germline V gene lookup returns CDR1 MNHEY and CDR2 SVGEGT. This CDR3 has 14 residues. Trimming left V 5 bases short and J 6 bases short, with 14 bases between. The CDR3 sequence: CASSKRQASNEQFF. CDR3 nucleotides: TGTGCCAGCAGTAAAAGACAGGCTAGCAATGAGCAGTTCTTC.

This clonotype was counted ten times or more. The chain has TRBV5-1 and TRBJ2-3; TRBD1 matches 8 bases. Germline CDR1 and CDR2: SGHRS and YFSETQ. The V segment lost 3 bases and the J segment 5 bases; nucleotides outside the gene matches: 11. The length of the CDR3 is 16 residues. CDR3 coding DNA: TGCGCCAGCAGCTCCACTAGGGACAGGAGTATAGATACGCAGTATTTT. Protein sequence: CASSSTRDRSIDTQYF.

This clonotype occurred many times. This CDR3 is CASRALGAAIETQYF. For the CDR3, the DNA is TGTGCCAGCAGAGCGCTGGGGGCTGCGATAGAGACCCAGTACTTC. The V gene is TRBV4-2, the J gene TRBJ2-5; tentatively, D is TRBD1 (6 bases). In germline, CDR1 is LGHNA, CDR2 YNFKEQ. This CDR3 is 15 amino acids long. Trimming cost V 6 bases and J 4 bases, with 18 bases left between them.

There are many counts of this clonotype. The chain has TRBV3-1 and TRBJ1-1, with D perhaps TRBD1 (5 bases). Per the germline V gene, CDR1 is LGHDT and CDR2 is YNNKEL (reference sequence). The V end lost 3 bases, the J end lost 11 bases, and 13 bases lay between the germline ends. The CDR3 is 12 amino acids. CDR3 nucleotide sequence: TGTGCCAGCAGCCATCTACAAGGGGATGCTTTCTTT. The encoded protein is CASSHLQGDAFF.

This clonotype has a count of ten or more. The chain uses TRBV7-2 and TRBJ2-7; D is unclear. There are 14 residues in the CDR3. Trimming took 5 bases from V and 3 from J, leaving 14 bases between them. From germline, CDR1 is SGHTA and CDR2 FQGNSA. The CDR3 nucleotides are TGTGCCAGCAGCCCCGGCGGACCGCTCTACGAGCAGTACTTC. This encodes CASSPGGPLYEQYF.

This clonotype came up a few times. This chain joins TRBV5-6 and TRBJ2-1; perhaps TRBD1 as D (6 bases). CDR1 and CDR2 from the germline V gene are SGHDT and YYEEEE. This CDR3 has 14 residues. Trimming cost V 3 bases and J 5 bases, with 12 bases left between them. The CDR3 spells CASSSVTGDNEQFF. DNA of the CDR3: TGTGCCAGCAGCTCGGTGACAGGAGACAATGAGCAGTTCTTC.

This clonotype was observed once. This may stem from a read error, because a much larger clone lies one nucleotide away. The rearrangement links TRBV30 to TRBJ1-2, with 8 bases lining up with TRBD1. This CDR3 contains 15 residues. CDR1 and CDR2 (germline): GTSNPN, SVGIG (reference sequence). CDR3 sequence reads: CAWSVQGGTNYCYTF. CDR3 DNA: TGTGCCTGGAGTGTACAGGGGGGAACTAACTATTGCTACACCTTC.

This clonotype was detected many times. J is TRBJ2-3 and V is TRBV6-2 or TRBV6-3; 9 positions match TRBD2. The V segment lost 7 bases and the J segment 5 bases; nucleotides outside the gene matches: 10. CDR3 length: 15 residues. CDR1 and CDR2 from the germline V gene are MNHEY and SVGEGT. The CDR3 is CASTAIAGVGDTQYF. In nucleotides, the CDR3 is TGTGCCAGCACCGCCATAGCGGGAGTGGGAGATACGCAGTATTTT.

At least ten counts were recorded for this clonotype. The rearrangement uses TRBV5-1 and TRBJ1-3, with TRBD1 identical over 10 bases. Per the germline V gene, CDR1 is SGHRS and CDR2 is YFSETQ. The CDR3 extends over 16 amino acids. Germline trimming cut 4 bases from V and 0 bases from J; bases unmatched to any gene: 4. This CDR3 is CASSKGQGDSGNTIYF. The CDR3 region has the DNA TGCGCCAGCAGCAAAGGACAGGGGGACTCTGGAAACACCATATATTTT.

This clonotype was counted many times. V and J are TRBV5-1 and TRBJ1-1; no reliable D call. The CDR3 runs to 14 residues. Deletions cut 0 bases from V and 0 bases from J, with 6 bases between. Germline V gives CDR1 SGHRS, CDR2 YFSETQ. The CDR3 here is CASSLANLNTEAFF. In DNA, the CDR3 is TGCGCCAGCAGCTTGGCCAATCTGAACACTGAAGCTTTCTTT.

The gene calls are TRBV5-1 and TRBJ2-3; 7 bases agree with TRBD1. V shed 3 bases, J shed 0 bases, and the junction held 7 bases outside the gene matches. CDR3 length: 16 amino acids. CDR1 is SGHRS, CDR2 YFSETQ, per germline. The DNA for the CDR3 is TGCGCCAGCAGCTCCGGACAGGCCGGTAGCACAGATACGCAGTATTTT. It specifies CASSSGQAGSTDTQYF.

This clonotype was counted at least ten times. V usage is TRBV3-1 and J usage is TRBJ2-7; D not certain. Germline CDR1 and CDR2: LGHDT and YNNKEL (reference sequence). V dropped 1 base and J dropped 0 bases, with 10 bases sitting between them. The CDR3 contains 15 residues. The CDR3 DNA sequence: TGTGCCAGCAGCCAAGGCCGGGCCTTCTCCTACGAGCAGTACTTC. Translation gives CASSQGRAFSYEQYF.

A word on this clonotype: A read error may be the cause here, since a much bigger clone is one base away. The CDR3 region is CASNLGGPIYEQYF. The CDR3 nucleotides read TGTGCCAGCAACCTAGGGGGGCCTATTTACGAGCAGTACTTC. J is TRBJ2-7 and V is TRBV12-3 or TRBV12-4; either TRBD1 or TRBD2 may fit D (6 bases each). V lost 7 bases to trimming and J lost 4 bases, with 17 bases between them. The CDR3 contains 14 residues.

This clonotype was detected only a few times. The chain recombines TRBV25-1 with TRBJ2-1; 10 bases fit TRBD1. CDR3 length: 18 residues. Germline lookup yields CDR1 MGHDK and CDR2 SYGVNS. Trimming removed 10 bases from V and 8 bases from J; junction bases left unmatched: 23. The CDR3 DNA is TGTGCCACCCCGGGACAGGGGAGTTCTAGCGCCCCTCTGGATGAGCAGTTCTTC. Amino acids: CATPGQGSSSAPLDEQFF.

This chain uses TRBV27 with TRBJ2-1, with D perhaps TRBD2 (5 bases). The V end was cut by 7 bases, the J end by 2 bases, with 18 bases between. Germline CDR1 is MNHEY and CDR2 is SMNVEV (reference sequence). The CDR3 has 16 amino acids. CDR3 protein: CASTYTGFSTYNEQFF. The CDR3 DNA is TGTGCCAGCACCTACACGGGGTTTTCTACCTACAATGAGCAGTTCTTC.

The CDR3 DNA sequence: TGTGCCAGCGGTGGGCGGAGGGGCACTGAAGCTTTCTTT. Amino acid sequence: CASGGRRGTEAFF. This chain joins TRBV11-1 and TRBJ1-1; tentatively, D is TRBD1 (5 bases). Germline CDR1 and CDR2: SGHAT and FQDESV (reference sequence). V was shortened by 8 bases and J by 4 bases, with 14 bases between the two germline ends. This CDR3 is 13 amino acids long.

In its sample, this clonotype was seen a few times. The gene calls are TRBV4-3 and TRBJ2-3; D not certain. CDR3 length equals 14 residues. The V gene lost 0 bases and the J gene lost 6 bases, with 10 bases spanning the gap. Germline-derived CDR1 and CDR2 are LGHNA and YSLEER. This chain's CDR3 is CASSQDLVLDTQYF. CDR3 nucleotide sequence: TGCGCCAGCAGCCAAGATTTGGTCTTGGATACGCAGTATTTT.

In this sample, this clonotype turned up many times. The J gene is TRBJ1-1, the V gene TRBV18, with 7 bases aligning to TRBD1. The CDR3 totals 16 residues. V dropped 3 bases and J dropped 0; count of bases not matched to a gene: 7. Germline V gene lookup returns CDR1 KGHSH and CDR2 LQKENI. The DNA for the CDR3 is TGTGCCAGCTCACCCGCGCAGGGGGGTTTGAACACTGAAGCTTTCTTT. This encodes CASSPAQGGLNTEAFF.

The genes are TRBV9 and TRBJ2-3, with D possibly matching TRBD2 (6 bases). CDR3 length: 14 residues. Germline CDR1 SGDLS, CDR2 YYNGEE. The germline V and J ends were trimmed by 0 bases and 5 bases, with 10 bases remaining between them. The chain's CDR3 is CASSVAGVGDTQYF. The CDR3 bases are TGTGCCAGCAGCGTAGCGGGGGTAGGAGATACGCAGTATTTT.

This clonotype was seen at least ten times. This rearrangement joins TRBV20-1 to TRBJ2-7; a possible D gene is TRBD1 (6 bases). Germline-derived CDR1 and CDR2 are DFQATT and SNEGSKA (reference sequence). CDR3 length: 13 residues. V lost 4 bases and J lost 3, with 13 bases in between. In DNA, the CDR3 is TGCAGTGCTATCCCGGGACAAGACTACGAGCAGTACTTC. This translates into CSAIPGQDYEQYF.

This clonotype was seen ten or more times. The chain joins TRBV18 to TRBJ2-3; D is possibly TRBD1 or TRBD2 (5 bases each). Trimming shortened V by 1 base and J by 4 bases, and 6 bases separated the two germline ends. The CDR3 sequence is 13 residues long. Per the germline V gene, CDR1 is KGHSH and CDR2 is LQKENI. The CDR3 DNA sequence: TGTGCCAGCTCACCACGGGGGTCAGATACGCAGTATTTT. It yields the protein CASSPRGSDTQYF.

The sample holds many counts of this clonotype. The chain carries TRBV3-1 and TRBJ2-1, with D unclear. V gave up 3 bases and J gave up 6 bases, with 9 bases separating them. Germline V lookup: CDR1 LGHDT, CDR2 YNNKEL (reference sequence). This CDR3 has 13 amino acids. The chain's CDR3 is CASSHPRSNEQFF. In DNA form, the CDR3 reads TGTGCCAGCAGCCACCCGCGTAGCAATGAGCAGTTCTTC.

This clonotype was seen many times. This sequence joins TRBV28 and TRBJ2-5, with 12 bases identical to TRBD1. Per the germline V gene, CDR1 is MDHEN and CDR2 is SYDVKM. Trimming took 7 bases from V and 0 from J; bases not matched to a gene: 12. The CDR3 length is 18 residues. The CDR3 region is CASTRDRGQVGYQETQYF. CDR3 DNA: TGTGCCAGCACACGGGACAGGGGGCAAGTGGGATACCAAGAGACCCAGTACTTC.

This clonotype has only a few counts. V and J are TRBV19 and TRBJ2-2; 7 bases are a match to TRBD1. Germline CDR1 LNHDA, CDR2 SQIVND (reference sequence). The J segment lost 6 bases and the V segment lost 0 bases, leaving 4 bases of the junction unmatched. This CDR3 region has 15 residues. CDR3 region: CASSIDRTGAGELFF. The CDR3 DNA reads TGTGCCAGTAGTATAGACAGGACAGGAGCCGGGGAGCTGTTTTTT.